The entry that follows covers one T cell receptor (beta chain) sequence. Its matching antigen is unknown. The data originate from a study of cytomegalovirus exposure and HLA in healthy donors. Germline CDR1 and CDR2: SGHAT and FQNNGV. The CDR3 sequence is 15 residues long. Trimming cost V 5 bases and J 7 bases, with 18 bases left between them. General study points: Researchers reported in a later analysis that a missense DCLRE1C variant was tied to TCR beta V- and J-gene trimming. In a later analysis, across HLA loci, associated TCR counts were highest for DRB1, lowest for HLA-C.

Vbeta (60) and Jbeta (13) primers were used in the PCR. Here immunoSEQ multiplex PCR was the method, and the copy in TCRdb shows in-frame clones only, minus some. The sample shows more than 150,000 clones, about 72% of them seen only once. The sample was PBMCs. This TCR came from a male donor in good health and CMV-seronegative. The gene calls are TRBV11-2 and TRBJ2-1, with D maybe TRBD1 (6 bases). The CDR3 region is CASSRGTPLRNEQFF. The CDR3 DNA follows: TGTGCCAGCAGCCGTGGGACACCCCTCCGGAATGAGCAGTTCTTC.